Included here is one T cell receptor (beta chain) sequence, with context. What it binds is unknown. The germline gives CDR1 MNHEY, CDR2 SMNVEV (reference sequence). The CDR3 consists of 16 residues. What made the TCR beta cDNA was 5'RACE template switching with UMIs. TCRdb processed the 5' RACE reads again and assigns one entry to each CDR3 protein, with no DNA. The listing contains 450,000 to 600,000 distinct CDR3 sequences. The sample originates from a study of T cells expressing NK-cell markers. Study in general: Among eight sequenced donors, seven carried HCMV seropositivity while one was seronegative.

Findings and caveats of the study: Dominant NKG2C+ clonotypes in five to seven donors made up roughly 1.0-7.0% of CD8+ T cells. The CD3+CD56-NKG2C+ fraction was also led by these clonotypes in a few donors.

The chain carries TRBV27 and TRBJ2-1; the D call from TCRdb, TRBD1, cannot be confirmed without DNA. The source of this sequence is a man aged 18 to 29 in good health. Sequencing was done on a sample of blood T cells: a sorted CD56 or NKG2C T cell subset, CD4+ or CD8+ T cells, or bulk PBMC T cells (not recorded which). The CDR3 is CASSDGAGTPYNEQFF.